The subject of this entry is one T cell receptor (beta chain). Its specificity is unknown. Gene names and germline match the mouse. From the germline J gene comes the end of the CDR3, since the read stops 4 residues before it. This sample is drawn from a study of CD8+ T cells in alopecia areata. Findings and limits, study-wide: Normal skin's resident alphabeta T cells are also sequenced in scalp samples. Scalp lesions, especially in alopecia totalis/universalis, had higher clonality than normal scalp.

This CDR3 has 12 amino acids. Looked up from germline, CDR1 is SGHDT and CDR2 is FRDEAV. The authors sorted pooled cutaneous lymph node cells using CD4, CD8alpha, NKG2D, NKG2ACE and other markers. Following RNA extraction, reverse transcription yielded cDNA that acted as the sequencing template. Clones were sequenced by immunoSEQ multiplex PCR, and TCRdb holds only the in-frame ones, with some missing. The specimen has 270,000 or so clones, none found just once. The sequencing input was CD4+ T cells sorted from a lymph node. This receptor was identified in a C3H/HeJ mouse with alopecia areata. Mice of this strain are of MHC haplotype H2-k. The chain recombines TRBV14 with TRBJ2-7; D unclear. The CDR3 DNA, read in part, is TGTGCCAGCAGTCCTGACATGTAT. It is translated as CASSPDMY. The entire CDR3 reads CASSPDMYEQYF.